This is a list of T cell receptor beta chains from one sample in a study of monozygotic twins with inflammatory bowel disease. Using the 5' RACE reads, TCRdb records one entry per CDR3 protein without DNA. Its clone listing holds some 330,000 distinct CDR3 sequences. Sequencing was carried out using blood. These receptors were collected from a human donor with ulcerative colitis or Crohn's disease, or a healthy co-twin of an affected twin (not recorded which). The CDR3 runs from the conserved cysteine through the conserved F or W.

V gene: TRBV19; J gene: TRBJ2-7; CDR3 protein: CASSIDGVPSRVYEQYF
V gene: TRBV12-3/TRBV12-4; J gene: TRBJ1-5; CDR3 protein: CASRDREYGNQPQHF
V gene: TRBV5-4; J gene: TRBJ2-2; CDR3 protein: CASSFGGTANTGELFF
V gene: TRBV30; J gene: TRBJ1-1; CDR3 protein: CAWKQWGEGKNTEAFF
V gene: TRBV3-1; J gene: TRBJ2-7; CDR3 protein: CASSQEIAGLSYEQYF
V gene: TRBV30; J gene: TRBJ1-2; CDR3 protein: CAWSPTEVLGF
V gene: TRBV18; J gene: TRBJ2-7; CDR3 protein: CASSLLQGEQYF
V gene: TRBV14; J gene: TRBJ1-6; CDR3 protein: CASSQDPLRQGSSYNSPLHF
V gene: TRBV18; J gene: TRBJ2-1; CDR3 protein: CASSRTSEYNEQFF
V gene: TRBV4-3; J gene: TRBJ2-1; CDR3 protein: CASSQGEYSYNEQFF
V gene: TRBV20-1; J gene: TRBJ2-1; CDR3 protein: CSASGGNSGNEQFF
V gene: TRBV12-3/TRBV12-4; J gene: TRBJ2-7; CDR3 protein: CASTTTQREQYF
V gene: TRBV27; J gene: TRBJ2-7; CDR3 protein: CASSSRTSGHEQYF
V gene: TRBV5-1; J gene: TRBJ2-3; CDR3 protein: CASSLERGGTDTQYF
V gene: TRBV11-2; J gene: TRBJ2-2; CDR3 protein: CASSLRGEHRAWGGELFF
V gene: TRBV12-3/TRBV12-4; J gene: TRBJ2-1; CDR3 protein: CASSYRKSYNEQFF